This is a list of T cell receptor beta chains from one sample in a study of cytomegalovirus exposure and HLA in healthy donors. Clones were read by immunoSEQ multiplex PCR, and TCRdb kept only the in-frame ones, dropping some. The specimen's table records approximately 120,000 clones. The sample consisted of PBMCs. The receptors shown here come from a man aged 30 to 45 in good health and CMV-seronegative. CDR3s include the opening cysteine and the closing phenylalanine or tryptophan. The D gene is left open where the match is weak.

d_call j_call v_call cdr3_aa cdr3_nt
TRBD1 TRBJ1-1 TRBV6-1 CASSLTGGVDTEAFF TGTGCCAGCAGTTTAACAGGGGGCGTGGACACTGAAGCTTTCTTT
NA TRBJ2-2 TRBV28 CASSNTGITENTGELFF TGTGCCAGCAGCAACACAGGGATCACAGAGAACACCGGGGAGCTGTTTTTT
TRBD1 TRBJ2-2 TRBV2 CASSIQGETGELFF TGTGCCAGCAGTATACAGGGGGAGACCGGGGAGCTGTTTTTT
TRBD2 TRBJ2-1 TRBV11-2 CASSGLTSGGYNEQFF TGTGCCAGCAGCGGACTGACTAGCGGGGGCTACAATGAGCAGTTCTTC
NA TRBJ2-6 TRBV5-1 CASSLVPQNSGANVLTF TGCGCCAGCAGCTTGGTTCCACAGAACTCTGGGGCCAACGTCCTGACTTTC
NA TRBJ1-2 TRBV7-8 CASSSTGPGGYGYTF TGTGCCAGCAGCTCCACAGGGCCGGGAGGCTATGGCTACACCTTC
TRBD1 TRBJ2-1 TRBV27 CASSLSGGQGEFF TGTGCCAGCAGTTTATCGGGGGGACAGGGGGAATTCTTC
TRBD1 TRBJ2-7 TRBV14 CASSQGFEDGDRATREQYF TGTGCCAGCAGCCAAGGATTTGAAGATGGGGACAGGGCGACTCGCGAGCAGTACTTC
TRBD1 TRBJ1-1 TRBV11-2 CASSLGGPGGMNTEAFF TGTGCCAGCAGCTTAGGGGGGCCAGGGGGAATGAACACTGAAGCTTTCTTT
NA TRBJ2-5 TRBV13 CASSLGAAGGETQYF TGTGCCAGCAGCCTGGGCGCGGCGGGCGGAGAGACCCAGTACTTC
TRBD1 TRBJ2-7 TRBV5-1 CASSSGQGSYEQYF TGCGCCAGCAGCTCGGGACAGGGGTCCTACGAGCAGTACTTC
NA TRBJ2-7 TRBV30 CAWSVNSARDSSYEQYF TGTGCCTGGAGTGTGAATTCAGCCCGGGACTCCAGCTACGAGCAGTACTTC
NA TRBJ1-2 TRBV19 CASSIFPPLANYGYTF TGTGCCAGTAGTATCTTCCCGCCTTTAGCTAACTATGGCTACACCTTC
NA TRBJ2-5 TRBV7-8 CASSLAGEAAETQYF TGTGCCAGCAGCTTAGCGGGGGAGGCAGCTGAGACCCAGTACTTC
TRBD2 TRBJ2-1 TRBV9 CASSVGRTSGRNNEQFF TGTGCCAGCAGCGTAGGAAGAACTAGCGGGCGTAACAATGAGCAGTTCTTC
TRBD1 TRBJ2-1 TRBV6-5 CASSPDRVHNEQFF TGTGCCAGCAGCCCAGACAGGGTGCACAATGAGCAGTTCTTC
NA TRBJ1-4 TRBV5-6 CASSLLGAVLNEKLFF TGTGCCAGCAGCTTGTTAGGGGCAGTTTTAAATGAAAAACTGTTTTTT
TRBD1 TRBJ2-6 TRBV5-1 CASIQDRADGANVLTF TGCGCCAGCATCCAGGACAGGGCTGATGGGGCCAACGTCCTGACTTTC
TRBD1 TRBJ2-7 TRBV5-4 CASSAGSGTGVYEQYF TGTGCCAGCAGCGCTGGGAGCGGGACAGGGGTCTACGAGCAGTACTTC
NA TRBJ1-1 TRBV5-6 CASSSMNTEAFF TGTGCCAGCAGCTCCATGAACACTGAAGCTTTCTTT
NA TRBJ2-1 TRBV27 CASSQGVNEQFF TGTGCCAGCAGTCAAGGGGTCAATGAGCAGTTCTTC
TRBD1 TRBJ2-7 TRBV6-1 CASRDLTGDSYEQYF TGTGCCAGCAGGGATCTTACAGGGGACTCCTACGAGCAGTACTTC
TRBD1 TRBJ2-5 TRBV19 CASSIEGDREETQYF TGTGCCAGTAGTATAGAGGGGGACAGAGAAGAGACCCAGTACTTC
NA TRBJ2-1 TRBV7-9 CASSNQGNEQFF TGTGCCAGCAGCAACCAGGGCAATGAGCAGTTCTTC
TRBD2 TRBJ2-3 TRBV19 CASSPLAGPTDTQYF TGTGCCAGTAGTCCACTAGCGGGACCCACAGATACGCAGTATTTT
NA TRBJ2-2 TRBV29-1 CSVEVDGAGELFF TGCAGCGTTGAGGTAGATGGTGCCGGGGAGCTGTTTTTT
NA TRBJ2-3 TRBV6-5 CASSYSAEHTQYF TGTGCCAGCAGTTACTCAGCGGAACATACGCAGTATTTT
TRBD1 TRBJ1-1 TRBV7-8 CASSILGTGALRGAFF TGTGCCAGCAGCATCCTCGGGACAGGCGCTCTCAGAGGGGCTTTCTTT
TRBD2 TRBJ2-2 TRBV5-1 CASSHSVGLANTGELFF TGCGCCAGCAGCCACTCCGTCGGACTAGCGAACACCGGGGAGCTGTTTTTT
NA TRBJ1-2 TRBV7-2 CASSSSPRSYGYTF TGTGCCAGCAGCTCTTCCCCCCGGAGCTATGGCTACACCTTC
TRBD1 TRBJ2-2 TRBV13 CASSSGQGFTGELFF TGTGCCAGCAGCTCAGGACAGGGTTTTACCGGGGAGCTGTTTTTT
TRBD1 TRBJ2-7 TRBV29-1 CSVTGTGSEQYF TGCAGCGTTACCGGGACAGGGAGCGAGCAGTACTTC
NA TRBJ2-7 TRBV5-5 CASSLVPQGSYEQYF TGTGCCAGCAGCTTGGTTCCTCAGGGATCCTACGAGCAGTACTTC
TRBD2 TRBJ2-7 TRBV7-2 CASSLVRTSGYEQYF TGTGCCAGCAGCTTAGTCCGAACTAGCGGATACGAGCAGTACTTC
TRBD1 TRBJ1-5 TRBV4-3 CASSPDREHQPQHF TGCGCCAGCAGCCCGGACAGGGAGCATCAGCCCCAGCATTTT
TRBD2 TRBJ2-2 TRBV19 CASTSGSAGELFF TGTGCCAGTACTAGCGGGAGTGCCGGGGAGCTGTTTTTT
NA TRBJ2-3 TRBV5-1 CASSLDPGADTQYF TGCGCCAGCAGCCTAGACCCCGGCGCAGATACGCAGTATTTT
TRBD1 TRBJ2-2 TRBV4-1 CASSQEGMGTALFF TGCGCCAGCAGCCAAGAAGGGATGGGGACAGCCCTGTTTTTT
NA TRBJ2-7 TRBV2 CASSDDLLNYEQYF TGTGCCAGCAGTGACGACTTACTAAACTACGAGCAGTACTTC
TRBD1 TRBJ2-5 TRBV27 CASSALTGGAGTQYF TGTGCCAGCAGCGCCCTTACAGGGGGCGCCGGGACCCAGTACTTC
NA TRBJ2-3 TRBV28 CASSSGEREYF TGTGCCAGCAGTTCGGGCGAGAGGGAGTATTTT
NA TRBJ1-5 TRBV7-2 CASSWGGTPQHF TGTGCCAGCAGCTGGGGGGGGACGCCCCAGCATTTT